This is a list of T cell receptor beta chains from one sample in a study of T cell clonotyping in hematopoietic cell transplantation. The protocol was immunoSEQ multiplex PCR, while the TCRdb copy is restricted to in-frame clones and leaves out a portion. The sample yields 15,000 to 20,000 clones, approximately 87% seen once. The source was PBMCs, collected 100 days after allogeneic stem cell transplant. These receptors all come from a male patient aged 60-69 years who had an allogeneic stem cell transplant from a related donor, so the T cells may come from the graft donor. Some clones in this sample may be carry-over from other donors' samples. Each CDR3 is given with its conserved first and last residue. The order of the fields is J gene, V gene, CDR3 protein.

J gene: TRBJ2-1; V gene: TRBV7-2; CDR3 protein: CASSPFAGASYNEQFF
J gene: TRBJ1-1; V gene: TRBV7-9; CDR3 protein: CASSSDTDAEAFF
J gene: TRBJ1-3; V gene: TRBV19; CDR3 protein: CASSMGRNSGNTIYF
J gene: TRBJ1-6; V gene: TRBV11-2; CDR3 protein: CASSLVSGTNNSPLHF
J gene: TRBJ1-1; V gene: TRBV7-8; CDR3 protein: CASSLVRGNTEAFF
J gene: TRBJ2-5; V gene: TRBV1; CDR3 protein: CTSSQGNYQGGTQYF
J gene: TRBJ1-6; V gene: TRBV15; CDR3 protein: CATSRDLRTGVSPLHF
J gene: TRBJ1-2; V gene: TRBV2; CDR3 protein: CASSDEGSSYGYTF
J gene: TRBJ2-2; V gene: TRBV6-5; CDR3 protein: CASSSDLRELFF
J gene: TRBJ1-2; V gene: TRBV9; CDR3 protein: CASSAQPGGGGYTF
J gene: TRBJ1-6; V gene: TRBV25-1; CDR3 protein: CASSESSLGNSPLHF
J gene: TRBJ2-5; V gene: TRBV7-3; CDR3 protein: CASSLSGLQETQYF
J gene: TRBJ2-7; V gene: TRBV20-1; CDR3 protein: CSARGPYEQYF
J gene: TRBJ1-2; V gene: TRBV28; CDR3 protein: CASEHPGPLNYGYTF
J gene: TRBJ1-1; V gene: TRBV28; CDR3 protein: CASSSTGRDTEAFF
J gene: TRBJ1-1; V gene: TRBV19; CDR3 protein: CASSIGGEDTEAFF
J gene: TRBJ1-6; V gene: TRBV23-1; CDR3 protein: CASSQRGNGSPLHF
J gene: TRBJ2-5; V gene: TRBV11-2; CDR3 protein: CASSPWERQYF
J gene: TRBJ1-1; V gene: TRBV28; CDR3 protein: CASSLRYRGMAEAFF
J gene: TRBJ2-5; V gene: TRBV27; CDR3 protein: CASSSSTSGEYQETQYF
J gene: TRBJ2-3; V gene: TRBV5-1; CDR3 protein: CATATSGSTDTQYF
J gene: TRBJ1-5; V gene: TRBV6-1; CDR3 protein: CASKNLLRRDQPQHF
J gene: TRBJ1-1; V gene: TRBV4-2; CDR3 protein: CASSQDQANTEAFF